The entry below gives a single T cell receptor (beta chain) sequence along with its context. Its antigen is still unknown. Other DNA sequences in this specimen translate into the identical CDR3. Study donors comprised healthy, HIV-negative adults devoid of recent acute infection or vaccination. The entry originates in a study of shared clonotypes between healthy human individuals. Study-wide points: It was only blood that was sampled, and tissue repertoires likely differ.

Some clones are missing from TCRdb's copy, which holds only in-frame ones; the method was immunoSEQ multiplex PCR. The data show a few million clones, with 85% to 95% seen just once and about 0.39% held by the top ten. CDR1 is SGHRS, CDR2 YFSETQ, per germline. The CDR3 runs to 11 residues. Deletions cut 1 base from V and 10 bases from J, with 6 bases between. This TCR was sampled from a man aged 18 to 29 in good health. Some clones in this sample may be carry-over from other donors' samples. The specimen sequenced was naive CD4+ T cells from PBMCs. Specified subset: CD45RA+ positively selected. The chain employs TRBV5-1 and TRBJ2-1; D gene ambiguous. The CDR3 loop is CASSLLGEQFF. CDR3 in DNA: TGCGCCAGCAGCTTGTTGGGGGAGCAGTTCTTC.